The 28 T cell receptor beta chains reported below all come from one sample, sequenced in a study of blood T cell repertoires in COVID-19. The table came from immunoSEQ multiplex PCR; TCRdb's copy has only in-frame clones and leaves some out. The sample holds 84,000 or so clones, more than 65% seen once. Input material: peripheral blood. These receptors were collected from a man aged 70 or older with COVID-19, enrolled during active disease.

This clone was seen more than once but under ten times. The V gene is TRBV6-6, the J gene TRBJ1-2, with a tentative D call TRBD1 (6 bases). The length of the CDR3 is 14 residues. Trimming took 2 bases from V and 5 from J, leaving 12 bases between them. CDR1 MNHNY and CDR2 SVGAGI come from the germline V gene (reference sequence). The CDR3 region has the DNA TGTGCCAGCAGTTACAGCGGACAGTTATATGGCTACACCTTC. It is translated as CASSYSGQLYGYTF.

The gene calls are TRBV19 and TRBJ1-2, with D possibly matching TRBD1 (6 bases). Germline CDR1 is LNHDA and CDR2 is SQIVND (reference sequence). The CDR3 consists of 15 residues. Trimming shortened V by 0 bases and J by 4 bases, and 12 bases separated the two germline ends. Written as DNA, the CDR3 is TGTGCCAGTAGTATAGATAGGACAGCGCCCTATGGCTACACCTTC. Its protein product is CASSIDRTAPYGYTF.

The CDR3 region is CASSDYSPTEAFF. Here the CDR3 DNA reads TGCGCCAGCAGTGACTACAGCCCCACTGAAGCTTTCTTT. The chain uses TRBV10-2 and TRBJ1-1; D remains ambiguous. V was shortened by 3 bases and J by 4 bases, with 9 bases between the two germline ends. This CDR3 comprises 13 residues. CDR1 is WSHSY and CDR2 is SAAADI in the germline V gene.

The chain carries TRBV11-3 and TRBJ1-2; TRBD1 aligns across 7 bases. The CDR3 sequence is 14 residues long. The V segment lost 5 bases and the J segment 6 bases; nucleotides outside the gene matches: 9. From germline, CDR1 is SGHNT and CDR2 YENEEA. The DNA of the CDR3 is TGTGCCAGCAGCCCGACAGGGAGAGCGGATGGCTACACCTTC. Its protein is CASSPTGRADGYTF.

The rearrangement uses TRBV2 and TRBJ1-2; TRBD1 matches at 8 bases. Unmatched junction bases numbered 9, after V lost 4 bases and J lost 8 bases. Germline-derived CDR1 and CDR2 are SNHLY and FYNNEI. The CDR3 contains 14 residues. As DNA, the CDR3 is TGTGCCAGCAGTGTGGGTGGACAGGGTTGGGGCTACACCTTC. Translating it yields CASSVGGQGWGYTF. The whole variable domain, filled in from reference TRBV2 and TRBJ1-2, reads EPEVTQTPSHQVTQMGQEVILRCVPISNHLYFYWYRQILGQKVEFLVSFYNNEISEKSEIFDDQFSVERPDGSNFTLKIRSTKLEDSAMYFCASSVGGQGWGYTFGSGTRLTVV.

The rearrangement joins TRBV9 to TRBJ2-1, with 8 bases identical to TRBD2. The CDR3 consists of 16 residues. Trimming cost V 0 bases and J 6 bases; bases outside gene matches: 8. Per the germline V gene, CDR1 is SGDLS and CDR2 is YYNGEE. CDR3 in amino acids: CASSVAGTSVTNEQFF. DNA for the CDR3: TGTGCCAGCAGCGTAGCGGGGACTAGTGTCACCAATGAGCAGTTCTTC.

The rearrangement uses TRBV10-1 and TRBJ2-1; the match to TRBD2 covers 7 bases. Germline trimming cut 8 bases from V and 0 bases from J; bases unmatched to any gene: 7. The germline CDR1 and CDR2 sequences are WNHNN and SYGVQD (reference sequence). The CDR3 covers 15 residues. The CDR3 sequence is CASSLSGISYNEQFF. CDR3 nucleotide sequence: TGCGCCAGCTCTCTAAGCGGGATCTCCTACAATGAGCAGTTCTTC.

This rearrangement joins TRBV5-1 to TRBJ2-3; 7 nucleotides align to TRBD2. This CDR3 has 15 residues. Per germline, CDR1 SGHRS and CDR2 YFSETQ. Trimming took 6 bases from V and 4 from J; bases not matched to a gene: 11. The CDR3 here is CASKLGGTTSDTQYF. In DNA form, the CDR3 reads TGCGCCAGCAAGCTTGGAGGGACTACATCAGATACGCAGTATTTT.

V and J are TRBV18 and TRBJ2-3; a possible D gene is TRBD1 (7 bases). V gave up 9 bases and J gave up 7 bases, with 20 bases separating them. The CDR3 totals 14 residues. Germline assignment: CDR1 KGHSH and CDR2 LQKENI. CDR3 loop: CASPQGNRGNTQYF. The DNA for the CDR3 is TGTGCCAGTCCACAGGGGAACCGGGGGAATACGCAGTATTTT.

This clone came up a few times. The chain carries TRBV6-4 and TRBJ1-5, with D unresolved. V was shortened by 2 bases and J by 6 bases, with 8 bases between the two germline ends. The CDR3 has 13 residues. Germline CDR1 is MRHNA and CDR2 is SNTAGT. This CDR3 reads CASSDGVGQPQHF. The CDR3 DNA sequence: TGTGCCAGCAGTGACGGTGTCGGTCAGCCCCAGCATTTT.

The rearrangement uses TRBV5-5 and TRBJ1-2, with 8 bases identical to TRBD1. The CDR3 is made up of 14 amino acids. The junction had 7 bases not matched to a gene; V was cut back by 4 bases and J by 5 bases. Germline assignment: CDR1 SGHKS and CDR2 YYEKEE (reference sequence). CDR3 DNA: TGTGCCAGCAGCCCCGGGACAGGAGTATATGGCTACACCTTC. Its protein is CASSPGTGVYGYTF.

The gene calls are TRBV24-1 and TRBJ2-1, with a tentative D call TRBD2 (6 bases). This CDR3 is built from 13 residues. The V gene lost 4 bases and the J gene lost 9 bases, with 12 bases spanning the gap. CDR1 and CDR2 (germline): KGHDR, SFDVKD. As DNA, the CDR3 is TGTGCCACCAGTGACCCCCGGGGAGGTGAGCAGTTCTTC. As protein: CATSDPRGGEQFF.

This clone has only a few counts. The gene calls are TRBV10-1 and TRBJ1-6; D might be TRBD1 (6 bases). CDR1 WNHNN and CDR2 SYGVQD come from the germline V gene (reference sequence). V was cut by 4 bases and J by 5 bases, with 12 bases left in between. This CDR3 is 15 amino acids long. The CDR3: CASSGDTDNNSPLHF. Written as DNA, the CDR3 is TGCGCCAGCAGTGGGGACACGGATAATAATTCACCCCTCCACTTT.

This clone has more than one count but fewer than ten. In DNA, the CDR3 is TGTGCCAGCTCATCGGACAGTCTAAACTACGAGCAGTACTTC. It yields the protein CASSSDSLNYEQYF. The chain uses TRBV18 and TRBJ2-7, with D perhaps matching TRBD1 (6 bases). Germline CDR1 is KGHSH and CDR2 is LQKENI. CDR3 length: 14 residues. Trimming shortened V by 5 bases and J by 3 bases, and 14 bases separated the two germline ends.

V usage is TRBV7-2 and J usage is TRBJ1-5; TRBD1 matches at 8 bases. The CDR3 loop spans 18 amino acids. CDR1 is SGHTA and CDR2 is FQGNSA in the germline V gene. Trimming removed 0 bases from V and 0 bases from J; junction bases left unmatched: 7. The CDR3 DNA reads TGTGCCAGCAGCTTAGCCTTGACGGGGACAGGTAGCAATCAGCCCCAGCATTTT. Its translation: CASSLALTGTGSNQPQHF.

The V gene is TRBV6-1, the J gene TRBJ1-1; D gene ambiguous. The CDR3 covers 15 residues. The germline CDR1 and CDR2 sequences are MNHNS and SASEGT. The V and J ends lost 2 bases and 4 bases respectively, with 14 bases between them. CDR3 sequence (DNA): TGTGCCAGCAGTGAATTTGGGTATTCGGGCACTGAAGCTTTCTTT. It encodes CASSEFGYSGTEAFF.

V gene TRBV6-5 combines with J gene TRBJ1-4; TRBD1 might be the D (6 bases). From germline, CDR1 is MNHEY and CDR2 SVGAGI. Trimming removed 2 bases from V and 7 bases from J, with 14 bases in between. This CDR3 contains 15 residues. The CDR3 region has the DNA TGTGCCAGCAGTTACGCCGGACAGAGGGGTGAAAAACTGTTTTTT. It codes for CASSYAGQRGEKLFF.

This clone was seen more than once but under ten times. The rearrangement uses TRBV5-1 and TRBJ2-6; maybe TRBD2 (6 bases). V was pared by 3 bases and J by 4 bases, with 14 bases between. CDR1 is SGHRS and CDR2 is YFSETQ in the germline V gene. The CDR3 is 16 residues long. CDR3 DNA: TGCGCCAGCAGCTCGGGCGGGGTGTCGGGGGCCAACGTCCTGACTTTC. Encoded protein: CASSSGGVSGANVLTF.

DNA of the CDR3: TGTGCCAGCAGCAGGGGTTTGACCTACAATGAGCAGTTCTTC. Its translation is CASSRGLTYNEQFF. This sequence joins TRBV27 and TRBJ2-1, with a tentative D call TRBD1 (6 bases). V lost 6 bases and J lost 2, with 11 bases in between. CDR3 length: 14 residues. The germline gives CDR1 MNHEY, CDR2 SMNVEV (reference sequence).

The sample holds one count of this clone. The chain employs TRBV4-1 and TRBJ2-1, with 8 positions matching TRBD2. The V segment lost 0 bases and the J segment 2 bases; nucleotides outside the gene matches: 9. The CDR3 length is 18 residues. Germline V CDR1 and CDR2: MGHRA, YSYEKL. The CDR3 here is CASSQDVLPGGAYNEQFF. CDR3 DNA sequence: TGCGCCAGCAGCCAAGATGTGCTCCCCGGGGGGGCCTACAATGAGCAGTTCTTC.

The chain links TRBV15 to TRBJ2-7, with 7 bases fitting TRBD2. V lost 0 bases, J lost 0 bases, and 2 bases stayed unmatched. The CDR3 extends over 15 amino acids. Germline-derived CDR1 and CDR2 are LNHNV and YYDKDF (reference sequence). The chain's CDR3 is CATSREWGGSYEQYF. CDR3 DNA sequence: TGTGCCACCAGCAGAGAGTGGGGGGGCTCCTACGAGCAGTACTTC. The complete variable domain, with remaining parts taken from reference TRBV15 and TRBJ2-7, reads DAMVIQNPRYQVTQFGKPVTLSCSQTLNHNVMYWYQQKSSQAPKLLFHYYDKDFNNEADTPDNFQSRRPNTSFCFLDIRSPGLGDTAMYLCATSREWGGSYEQYFGPGTRLTVT.

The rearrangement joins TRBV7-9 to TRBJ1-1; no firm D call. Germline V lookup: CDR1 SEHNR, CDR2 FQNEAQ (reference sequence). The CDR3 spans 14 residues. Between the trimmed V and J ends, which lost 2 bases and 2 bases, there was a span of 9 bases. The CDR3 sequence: CASSLNSGNTEAFF. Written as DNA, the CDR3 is TGTGCCAGCAGCTTAAATAGCGGTAACACTGAAGCTTTCTTT.

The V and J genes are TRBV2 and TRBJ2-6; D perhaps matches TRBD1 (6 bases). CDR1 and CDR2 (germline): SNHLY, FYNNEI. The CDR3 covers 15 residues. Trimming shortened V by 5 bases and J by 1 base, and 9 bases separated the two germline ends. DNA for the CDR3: TGTGCCAGCAGTACACAGGGATCTGGGGCCAACGTCCTGACTTTC. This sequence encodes CASSTQGSGANVLTF.

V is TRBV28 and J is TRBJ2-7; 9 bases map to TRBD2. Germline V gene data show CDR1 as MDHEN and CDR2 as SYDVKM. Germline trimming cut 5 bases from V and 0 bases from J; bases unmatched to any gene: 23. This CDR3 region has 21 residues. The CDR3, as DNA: TGTGCCAGCAGTACCCAAACAGGACAGGCGACGGGACTAGCAGTCTCCTACGAGCAGTACTTC. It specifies CASSTQTGQATGLAVSYEQYF.

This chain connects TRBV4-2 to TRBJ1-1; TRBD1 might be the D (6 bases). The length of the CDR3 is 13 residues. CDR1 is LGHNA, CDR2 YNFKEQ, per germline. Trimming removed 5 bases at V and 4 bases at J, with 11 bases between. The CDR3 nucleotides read TGTGCCAGCAGCTCCCGGGGGGCCACTGAAGCTTTCTTT. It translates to CASSSRGATEAFF.

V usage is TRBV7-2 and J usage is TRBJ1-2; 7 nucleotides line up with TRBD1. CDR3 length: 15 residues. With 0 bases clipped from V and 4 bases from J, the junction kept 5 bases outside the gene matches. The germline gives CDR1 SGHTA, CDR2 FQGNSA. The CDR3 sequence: CASSLAAQGGYGYTF. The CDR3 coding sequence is TGTGCCAGCAGCTTAGCCGCCCAGGGGGGCTATGGCTACACCTTC. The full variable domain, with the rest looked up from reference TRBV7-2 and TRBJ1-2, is GAGVSQSPSNKVTEKGKDVELRCDPISGHTALYWYRQSLGQGLEFLIYFQGNSAPDKSGLPSDRFSAERTGGSVSTLTIQRTQQEDSAVYLCASSLAAQGGYGYTFGSGTRLTVV.

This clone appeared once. CDR3 nucleotide sequence: TGTGCCAGCTCACCAATGGGACAGGGGGACACTGAAGCTTTCTTT. Translated: CASSPMGQGDTEAFF. This chain links TRBV18 with TRBJ1-1; TRBD1 matches at 11 bases. The trim removed 2 bases at V and 3 bases at J, leaving 2 bases unmatched. CDR1 is KGHSH, CDR2 LQKENI, per germline. This CDR3 is 15 amino acids long.

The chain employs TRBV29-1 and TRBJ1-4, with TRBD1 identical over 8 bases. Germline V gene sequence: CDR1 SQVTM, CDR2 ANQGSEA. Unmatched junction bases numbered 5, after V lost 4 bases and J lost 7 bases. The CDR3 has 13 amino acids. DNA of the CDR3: TGCAGCGTTGCGTGGACAGGGTCTGAAAAACTGTTTTTT. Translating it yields CSVAWTGSEKLFF. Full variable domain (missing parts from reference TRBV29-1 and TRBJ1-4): SAVISQKPSRDICQRGTSLTIQCQVDSQVTMMFWYRQQPGQSLTLIATANQGSEATYESGFVIDKFPISRPNLTFSTLTVSNMSPEDSSIYLCSVAWTGSEKLFFGSGTQLSVL.